These 8 T cell receptor beta chains were all obtained from the same sample, sequenced in a study of cytomegalovirus exposure and HLA in healthy donors. The PCR ran on 60 Vbeta and 13 Jbeta primers. The method was immunoSEQ multiplex PCR; TCRdb's version includes in-frame clones alone and lacks a portion of them. The repertoire holds over 150,000 clones, about four fifths seen once, with approximately 3% in the top ten. Sequenced sample: PBMCs. The receptors were gathered from a man aged 18 to 29 in good health and CMV-seronegative.

The chain joins TRBV4-1 to TRBJ1-5; 9 nucleotides agree with TRBD1. V trimming: 4 bases; J trimming: 7 bases; junction bases outside the gene matches: 14. Germline loops: CDR1 MGHRA, CDR2 YSYEKL. The CDR3 has 17 amino acids. CDR3 region: CASSRDRGNRQIQPQHF. The CDR3 DNA reads as TGCGCCAGCAGCCGCGACAGGGGGAACAGGCAGATCCAGCCCCAGCATTTT.

The J gene is TRBJ1-2, the V gene TRBV19; possibly TRBD1 for D (6 bases). The germline V gene encodes CDR1 LNHDA and CDR2 SQIVND (reference sequence). V gave up 7 bases and J gave up 2 bases, with 8 bases separating them. This CDR3 is built from 12 residues. The CDR3 sequence is CASKGVNYGYTF. The CDR3 DNA follows: TGTGCCAGTAAGGGGGTAAACTATGGCTACACCTTC. The whole variable domain, filled in from reference TRBV19 and TRBJ1-2, reads DGGITQSPKYLFRKEGQNVTLSCEQNLNHDAMYWYRQDPGQGLRLIYYSQIVNDFQKGDIAEGYSVSREKKESFPLTVTSAQKNPTAFYLCASKGVNYGYTFGSGTRLTVV.

This chain connects TRBV5-1 to TRBJ2-3; maybe TRBD2 (6 bases). The V and J ends lost 2 bases and 2 bases respectively, with 18 bases between them. CDR3 length: 17 residues. The germline V gene has CDR1 SGHRS and CDR2 YFSETQ. CDR3 nucleotide sequence: TGCGCCAGCAGCTTTCTCCCTGGCGGGGCCTACACAGATACGCAGTATTTT. It specifies CASSFLPGGAYTDTQYF. Based on the CDR3 plus reference TRBV5-1 and TRBJ2-3, the full variable domain is KAGVTQTPRYLIKTRGQQVTLSCSPISGHRSVSWYQQTPGQGLQFLFEYFSETQRNKGNFPGRFSGRQFSNSRSEMNVSTLELGDSALYLCASSFLPGGAYTDTQYFGPGTRLTVL.

V and J are TRBV9 and TRBJ1-4, with 9 bases identical to TRBD1. The germline gives CDR1 SGDLS, CDR2 YYNGEE. Trimming at V came to 0 bases and at J to 6 bases, leaving 15 bases not matched to a gene. The length of the CDR3 is 19 residues. This CDR3 is CASSVGWLELGQGYEKLFF. The CDR3 DNA sequence: TGTGCCAGCAGCGTAGGGTGGCTCGAGCTGGGACAGGGCTATGAAAAACTGTTTTTT.

The rearrangement uses TRBV6-5 and TRBJ1-2, with unresolved D. Germline-derived CDR1 and CDR2 are MNHEY and SVGAGI. The CDR3 is 12 amino acids. Trimming cost V 4 bases and J 4 bases, with 7 bases left between them. CDR3 in amino acids: CASSSGGYGYTF. DNA for the CDR3: TGTGCCAGCAGTTCCGGTGGCTATGGCTACACCTTC.

A remark on this clone: Other DNA sequences within the sample encode an identical CDR3. The chain combines TRBV5-1 with TRBJ2-1, with TRBD1 matching over 7 bases. The CDR3 is 15 residues long. V was pared by 0 bases and J by 4 bases, with 4 bases of the junction left unmatched. Germline V lookup: CDR1 SGHRS, CDR2 YFSETQ. CDR3 in DNA: TGCGCCAGCAGCTTGGGAGACAGGGATTACAATGAGCAGTTCTTC. Its protein is CASSLGDRDYNEQFF.

The chain links TRBV4-2 to TRBJ1-6, with a weak D call TRBD1 (6 bases). Germline CDR1 reads LGHNA; CDR2 reads YNFKEQ. The germline V and J ends were trimmed by 1 base and 9 bases, with 16 bases remaining between them. The CDR3 spans 16 residues. CDR3 amino acids: CASSQVVEGDGSPLHF. The CDR3 DNA is TGTGCCAGCAGCCAAGTGGTCGAGGGGGACGGTTCACCCCTCCACTTT.

The V and J genes are TRBV5-1 and TRBJ1-2, with 10 bases matching TRBD1. This CDR3 contains 14 residues. Trimming cost V 4 bases and J 8 bases; bases outside gene matches: 8. Germline values: CDR1 SGHRS, CDR2 YFSETQ. CDR3 sequence reads: CASSPRQGAPGYTF. The CDR3 bases are TGCGCCAGCAGCCCGCGACAGGGGGCGCCCGGCTACACCTTC.